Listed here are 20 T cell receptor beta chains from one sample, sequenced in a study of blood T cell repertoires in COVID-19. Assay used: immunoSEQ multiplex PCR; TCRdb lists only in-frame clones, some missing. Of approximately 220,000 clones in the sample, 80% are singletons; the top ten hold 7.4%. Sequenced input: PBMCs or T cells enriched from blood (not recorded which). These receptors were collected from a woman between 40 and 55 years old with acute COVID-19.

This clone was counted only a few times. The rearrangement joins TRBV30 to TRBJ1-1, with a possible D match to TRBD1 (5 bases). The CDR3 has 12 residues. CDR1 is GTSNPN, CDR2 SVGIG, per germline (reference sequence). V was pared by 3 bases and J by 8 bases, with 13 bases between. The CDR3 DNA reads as TGTGCCTGGAGCGACGACAGCCCCGAAGCTTTCTTT. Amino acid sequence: CAWSDDSPEAFF.

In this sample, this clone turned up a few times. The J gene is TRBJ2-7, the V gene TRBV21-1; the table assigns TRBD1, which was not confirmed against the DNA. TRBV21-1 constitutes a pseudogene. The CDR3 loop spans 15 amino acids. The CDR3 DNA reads TGTGCCAGCAGCAAAGAGGCCGGGACAGAATACGAGCAGTACTTC. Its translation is CASSKEAGTEYEQYF.

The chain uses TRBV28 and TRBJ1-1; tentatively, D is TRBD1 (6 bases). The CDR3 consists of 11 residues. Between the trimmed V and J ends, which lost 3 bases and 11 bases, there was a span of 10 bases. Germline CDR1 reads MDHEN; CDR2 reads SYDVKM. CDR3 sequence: CASSFAGAAFF. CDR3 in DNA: TGTGCCAGCAGTTTCGCGGGGGCGGCTTTCTTT. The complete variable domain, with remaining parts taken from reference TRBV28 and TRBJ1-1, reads DVKVTQSSRYLVKRTGEKVFLECVQDMDHENMFWYRQDPGLGLRLIYFSYDVKMKEKGDIPEGYSVSREKKERFSLILESASTNQTSMYLCASSFAGAAFFGQGTRLTVV.

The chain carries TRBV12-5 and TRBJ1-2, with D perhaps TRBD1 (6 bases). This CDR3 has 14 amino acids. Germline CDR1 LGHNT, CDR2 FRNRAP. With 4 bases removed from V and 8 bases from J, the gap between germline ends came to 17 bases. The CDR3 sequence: CASGSGTPGSGYTF. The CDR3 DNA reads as TGTGCTAGTGGTTCTGGGACACCAGGAAGCGGCTACACCTTC.

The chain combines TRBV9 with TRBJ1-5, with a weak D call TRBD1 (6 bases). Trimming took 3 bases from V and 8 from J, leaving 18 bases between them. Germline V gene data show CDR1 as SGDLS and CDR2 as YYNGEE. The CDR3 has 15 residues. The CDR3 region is CASSATGTPWEPQHF. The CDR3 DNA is TGTGCCAGCAGCGCGACCGGGACACCCTGGGAGCCCCAGCATTTT.

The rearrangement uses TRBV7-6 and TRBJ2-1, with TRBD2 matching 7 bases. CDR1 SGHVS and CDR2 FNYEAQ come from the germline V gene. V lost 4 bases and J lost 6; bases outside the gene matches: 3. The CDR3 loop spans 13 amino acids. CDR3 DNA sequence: TGTGCCAGCAGCTCAGGGAGGGGCAATGAGCAGTTCTTC. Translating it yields CASSSGRGNEQFF.

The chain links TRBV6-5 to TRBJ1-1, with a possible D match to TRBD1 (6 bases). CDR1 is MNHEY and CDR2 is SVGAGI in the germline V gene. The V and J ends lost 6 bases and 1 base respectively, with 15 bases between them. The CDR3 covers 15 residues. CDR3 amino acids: CASRVSGDANTEAFF. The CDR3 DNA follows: TGTGCCAGCAGAGTCTCAGGGGACGCGAACACTGAAGCTTTCTTT.

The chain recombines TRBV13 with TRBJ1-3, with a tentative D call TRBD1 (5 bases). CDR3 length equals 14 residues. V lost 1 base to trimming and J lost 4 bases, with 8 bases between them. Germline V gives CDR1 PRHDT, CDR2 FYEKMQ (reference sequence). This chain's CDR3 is CASSLAGNGNTIYF. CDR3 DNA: TGTGCCAGCAGCTTAGCAGGGAACGGAAACACCATATATTTT. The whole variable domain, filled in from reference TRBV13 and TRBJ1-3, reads AAGVIQSPRHLIKEKRETATLKCYPIPRHDTVYWYQQGPGQDPQFLISFYEKMQSDKGSIPDRFSAQQFSDYHSELNMSSLELGDSALYFCASSLAGNGNTIYFGEGSWLTVV.

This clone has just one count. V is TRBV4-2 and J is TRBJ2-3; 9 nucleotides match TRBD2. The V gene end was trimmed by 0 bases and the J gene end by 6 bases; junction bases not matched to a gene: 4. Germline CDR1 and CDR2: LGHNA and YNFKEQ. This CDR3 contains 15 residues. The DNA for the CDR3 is TGTGCCAGCAGCCAAGAGATAGCGGGAGCGGATACGCAGTATTTT. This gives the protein CASSQEIAGADTQYF.

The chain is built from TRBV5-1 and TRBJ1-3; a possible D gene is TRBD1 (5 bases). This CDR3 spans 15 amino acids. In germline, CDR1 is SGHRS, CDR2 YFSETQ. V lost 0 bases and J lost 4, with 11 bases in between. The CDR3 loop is CASSLAGEGGNTIYF. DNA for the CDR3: TGCGCCAGCAGCTTGGCGGGAGAGGGGGGAAACACCATATATTTT.

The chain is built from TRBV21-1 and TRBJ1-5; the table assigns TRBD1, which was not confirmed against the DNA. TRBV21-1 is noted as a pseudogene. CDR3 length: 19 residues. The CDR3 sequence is CASSKADRDPLYSNQPQHF. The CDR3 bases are TGTGCCAGCAGCAAAGCTGACAGGGACCCCTTATATAGCAATCAGCCCCAGCATTTT.

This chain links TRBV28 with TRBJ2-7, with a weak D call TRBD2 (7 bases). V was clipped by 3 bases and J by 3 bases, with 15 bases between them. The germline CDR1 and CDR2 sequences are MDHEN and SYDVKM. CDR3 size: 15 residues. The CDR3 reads CASSFTGTNDYEQYF. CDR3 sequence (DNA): TGTGCCAGCAGTTTTACAGGGACTAACGACTACGAGCAGTACTTC.

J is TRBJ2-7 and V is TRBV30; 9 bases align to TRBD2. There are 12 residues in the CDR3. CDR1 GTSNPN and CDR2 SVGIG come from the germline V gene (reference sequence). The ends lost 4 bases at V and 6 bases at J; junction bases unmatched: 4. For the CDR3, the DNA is TGTGCCTGGACCGCGGGGGGGATCGAGCAGTACTTC. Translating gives CAWTAGGIEQYF.

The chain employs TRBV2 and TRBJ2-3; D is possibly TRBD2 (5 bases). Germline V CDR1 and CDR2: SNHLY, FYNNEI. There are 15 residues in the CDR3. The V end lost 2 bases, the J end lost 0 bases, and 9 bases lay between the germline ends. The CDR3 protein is CASSESQRSTDTQYF. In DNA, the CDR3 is TGTGCCAGCAGTGAAAGTCAGCGGAGCACAGATACGCAGTATTTT.

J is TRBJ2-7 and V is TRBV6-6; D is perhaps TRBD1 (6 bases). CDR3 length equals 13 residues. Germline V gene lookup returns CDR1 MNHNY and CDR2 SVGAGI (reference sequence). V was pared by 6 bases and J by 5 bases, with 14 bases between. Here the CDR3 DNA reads TGTGCCAGCAGCCAACAATACAGGGACGAGCAGTACTTC. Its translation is CASSQQYRDEQYF.

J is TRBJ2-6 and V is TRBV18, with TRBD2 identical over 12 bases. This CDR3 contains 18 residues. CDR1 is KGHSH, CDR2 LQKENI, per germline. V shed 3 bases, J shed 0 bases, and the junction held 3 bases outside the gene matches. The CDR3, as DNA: TGTGCCAGCTCACCCAGGACTAGCGGGATCTCTGGGGCCAACGTCCTGACTTTC. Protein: CASSPRTSGISGANVLTF.

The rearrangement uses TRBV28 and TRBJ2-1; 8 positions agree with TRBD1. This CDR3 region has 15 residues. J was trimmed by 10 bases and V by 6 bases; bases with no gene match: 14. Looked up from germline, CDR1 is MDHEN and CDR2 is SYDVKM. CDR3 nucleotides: TGTGCCAGCAGACCCGGGACAGGCCGTCGTCAGGAGCAGTTCTTC. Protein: CASRPGTGRRQEQFF. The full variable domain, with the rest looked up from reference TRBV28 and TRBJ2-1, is DVKVTQSSRYLVKRTGEKVFLECVQDMDHENMFWYRQDPGLGLRLIYFSYDVKMKEKGDIPEGYSVSREKKERFSLILESASTNQTSMYLCASRPGTGRRQEQFFGPGTRLTVL.

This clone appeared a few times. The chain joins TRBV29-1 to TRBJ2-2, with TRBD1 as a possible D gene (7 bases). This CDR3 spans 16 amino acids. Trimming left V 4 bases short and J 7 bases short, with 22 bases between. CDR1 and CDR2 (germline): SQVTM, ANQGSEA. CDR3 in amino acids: CSVVWRGLRGGGELFF. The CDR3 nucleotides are TGCAGCGTTGTGTGGAGGGGGCTGCGCGGTGGCGGGGAGCTGTTTTTT.

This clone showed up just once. CDR3 in amino acids: CSVEVVRGSRGAFF. The CDR3 nucleotides are TGCAGCGTTGAAGTGGTCAGGGGTTCTCGGGGAGCTTTCTTT. J is TRBJ1-1 and V is TRBV29-1; D might be TRBD1 (6 bases). This CDR3 is 14 amino acids long. Trimming pared 1 base from V and 10 bases from J, leaving 19 bases between. Germline V gene data show CDR1 as SQVTM and CDR2 as ANQGSEA.

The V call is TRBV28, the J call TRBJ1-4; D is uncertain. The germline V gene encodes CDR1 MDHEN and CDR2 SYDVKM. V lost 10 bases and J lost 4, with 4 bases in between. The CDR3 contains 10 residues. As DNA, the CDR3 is TGTGCCACCCATAATGAAAAACTGTTTTTT. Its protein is CATHNEKLFF. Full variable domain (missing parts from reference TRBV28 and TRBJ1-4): DVKVTQSSRYLVKRTGEKVFLECVQDMDHENMFWYRQDPGLGLRLIYFSYDVKMKEKGDIPEGYSVSREKKERFSLILESASTNQTSMYLCATHNEKLFFGSGTQLSVL.